This T cell receptor beta chain comes out of a study of neoadjuvant nivolumab and ipilimumab in lung cancer. Whole-study context: Nivolumab 3 mg/kg was given days 1, 15 and 29, plus ipilimumab 1 mg/kg day 1 in combination. Study results and caveats: TCR richness and clonality were higher in tumors than adjacent uninvolved lung.

Some clones are missing from TCRdb's copy, which holds only in-frame ones; the method was immunoSEQ multiplex PCR. The data show roughly 30,000 clones, approximately 80% seen once. Germline V gene data show CDR1 as SQVTM and CDR2 as ANQGSEA. With 3 bases removed from V and 2 bases from J, the gap between germline ends came to 5 bases. The CDR3 is 11 residues long. About this clone itself: Its antigen is unknown.

The sample consisted of peripheral blood, taken before neoadjuvant nivolumab, alone or with ipilimumab. This TCR derives from an adult with non-small cell lung cancer. The genes are TRBV29-1 and TRBJ2-7; a possible D gene is TRBD1 (5 bases). The CDR3: CSVEDTYEQYF. The DNA for the CDR3 is TGCAGCGTTGAGGACACCTACGAGCAGTACTTC.